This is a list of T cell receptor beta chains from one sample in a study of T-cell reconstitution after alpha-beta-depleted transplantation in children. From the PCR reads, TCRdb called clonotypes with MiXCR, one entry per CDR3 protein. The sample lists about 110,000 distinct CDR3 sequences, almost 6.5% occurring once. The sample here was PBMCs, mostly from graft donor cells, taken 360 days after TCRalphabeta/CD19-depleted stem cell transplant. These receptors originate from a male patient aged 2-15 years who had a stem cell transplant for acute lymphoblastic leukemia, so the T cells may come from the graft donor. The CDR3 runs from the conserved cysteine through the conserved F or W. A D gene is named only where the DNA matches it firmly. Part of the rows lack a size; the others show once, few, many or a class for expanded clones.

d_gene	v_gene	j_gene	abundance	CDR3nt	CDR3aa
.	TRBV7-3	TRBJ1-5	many	TGTGCCAGCTCCGGTCCGGATCAGCCCCAGCATTTT	CASSGPDQPQHF
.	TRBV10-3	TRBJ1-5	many	TGTGCCATCAGTGAGGCGAACCAGTTTAGCAATCAGCCCCAGCATTTT	CAISEANQFSNQPQHF
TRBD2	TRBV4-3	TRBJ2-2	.	TGCGCCAGCAGCCTCGGACTAGCGGGAGAAGGTGGGAGCACCGGGGAGCTGTTTTTT	CASSLGLAGEGGSTGELFF
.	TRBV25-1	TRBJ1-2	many	TGTGCCAGCAGTGTATACGGGTTAAAAGGCTACACCTTC	CASSVYGLKGYTF
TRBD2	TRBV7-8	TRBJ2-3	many	TGTGCCAGCAGCTTCACTAGCGGGGTCACCACAGATACGCAGTATTTT	CASSFTSGVTTDTQYF
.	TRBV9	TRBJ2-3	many	TGTGCCAGCAGCGCGTCCAGGGATACGCAGTATTTT	CASSASRDTQYF
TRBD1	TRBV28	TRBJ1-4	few	TGTGCCAGCAGTTTGGGCGACAGGGGCAATGAAAAACTGTTTTTT	CASSLGDRGNEKLFF
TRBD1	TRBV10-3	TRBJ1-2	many	TGTGCCATTCTCGGGACAGAGGACTATGGCTACACCTTC	CAILGTEDYGYTF
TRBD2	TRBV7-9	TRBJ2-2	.	TGTGCCAGCAGCTCCTCCACTAGCGGGAACACCGGGGAGCTGTTTTTT	CASSSSTSGNTGELFF
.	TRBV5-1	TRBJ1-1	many	TGCGCCAGCAGTTACGGGGTGGAAACTGAAGCTTTCTTT	CASSYGVETEAFF
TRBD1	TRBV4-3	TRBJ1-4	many	TGCGCCAGCAGCGATCACCACGACAGGGTTTATGAAAAACTGTTTTTT	CASSDHHDRVYEKLFF
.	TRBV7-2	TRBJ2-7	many	TGTGCCAGCAGCTTAACAGGAAGCGAGCAGTACTTC	CASSLTGSEQYF
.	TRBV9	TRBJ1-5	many	TGTGCCAGCAGCGTGTATCTCACTCATTTT	CASSVYLTHF
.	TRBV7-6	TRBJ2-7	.	TGTGCCAGCAGCTTTTCCGGGACACGGGGCAACGAGCAGTACTTC	CASSFSGTRGNEQYF
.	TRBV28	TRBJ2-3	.	TGTGCCAGCAGTTTAATTACCACAGATACGCAGTATTTT	CASSLITTDTQYF
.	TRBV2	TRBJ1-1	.	TGTGCCACGGGGCCGGACAGCTACACTGAAGCTTTCTTT	CATGPDSYTEAFF
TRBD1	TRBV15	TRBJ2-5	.	TGTGCCACCAGCGACAGGGTGGACGGGGAGACCCAGTACTTC	CATSDRVDGETQYF
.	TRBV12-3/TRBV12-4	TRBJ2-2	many	TGTGCCAGCAGAGGTGGACAGACTTACACCGGGGAGCTGTTTTTT	CASRGGQTYTGELFF
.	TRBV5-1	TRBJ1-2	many	TGCGCCAGCAGCTCCGGACAGCGGCGTTTTCCCCCTCCCGGCTACACCTTC	CASSSGQRRFPPPGYTF
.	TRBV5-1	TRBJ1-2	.	TGCGCCAGCAGCCCGACGGGGGTGAACTATGGCTACACCTTC	CASSPTGVNYGYTF
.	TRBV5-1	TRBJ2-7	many	TGCGCCAGCAGCGGTGGTAGGGGGTACGAGCAGTACTTC	CASSGGRGYEQYF
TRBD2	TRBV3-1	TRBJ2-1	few	TGTGCCAGCAGCCAAGACGGACTAGCGGCCACAAATAGAGAGCAGTTCTTC	CASSQDGLAATNREQFF
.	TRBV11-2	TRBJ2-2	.	TGTGCCAGCAGCGGAGACCAGCTCCCGAACACCGGGGAGCTGTTTTTT	CASSGDQLPNTGELFF
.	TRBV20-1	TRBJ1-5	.	TGCAGTGCTAGCCAACAGGTCAACCAGCCCCAGCATTTT	CSASQQVNQPQHF
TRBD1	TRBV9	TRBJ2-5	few	TGTGCCAGCAGCCCCCCCCGAGCAGGGGGTATTGAGACCCAGTACTTC	CASSPPRAGGIETQYF
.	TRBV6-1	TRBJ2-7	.	TGTGCCAGCAGTGAAGCCGTTGCCTACGAGCAGTACTTC	CASSEAVAYEQYF
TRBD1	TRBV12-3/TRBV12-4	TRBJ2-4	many	TGTGCCAGCAGTTCTCCCTTAACAGGGGGGAACAACATTCAGTACTTC	CASSSPLTGGNNIQYF
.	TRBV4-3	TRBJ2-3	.	TGCGCCAGCAGCCAAGTTGGGCACATAGATACGCAGTATTTT	CASSQVGHIDTQYF
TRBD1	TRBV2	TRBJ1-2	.	TGTGCCAGCAGACGCACCAGGGGGAAGCTCTATGGCTACACCTTC	CASRRTRGKLYGYTF
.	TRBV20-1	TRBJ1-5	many	TGCAGTGCTAGACCCTTACTTGGGGCCCAGCATTTT	CSARPLLGAQHF
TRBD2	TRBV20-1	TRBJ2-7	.	TGCAGTGCTAGTGTGGAACCGGGACTAGAAATTTACGAGCAGTACTTC	CSASVEPGLEIYEQYF
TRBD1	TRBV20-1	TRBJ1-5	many	TGCAGTGCTACTGACAGGGGATGGAGCAATCAGCCCCAGCATTTT	CSATDRGWSNQPQHF
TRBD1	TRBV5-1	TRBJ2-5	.	TGCGCCAGCAGCATGGGACAGGGCCTGTGGGAGACCCAGTACTTC	CASSMGQGLWETQYF
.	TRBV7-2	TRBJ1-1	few	TGTGCCAGCAGCTTAGGGTGGGCAGAAATGAACACTGAAGCTTTCTTT	CASSLGWAEMNTEAFF
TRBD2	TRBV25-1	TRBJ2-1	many	TGTGCCAGCAGTAAGGGACTAGCGCTGAGCTCCTACAATGAGCAGTTCTTC	CASSKGLALSSYNEQFF
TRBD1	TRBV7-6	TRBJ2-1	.	TGTGCCAGCAGCCCAGAGGGGACAGGGGGGTTAAATGAGCAGTTCTTC	CASSPEGTGGLNEQFF
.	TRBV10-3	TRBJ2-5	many	TGTGCCATCAGTGAGGCCAGACTAGGGATCGAGACCCAGTACTTC	CAISEARLGIETQYF
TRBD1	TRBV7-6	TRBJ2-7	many	TGTGCCAGCAGCCCCGGGGACAGCTCCTACGAGCAGTACTTC	CASSPGDSSYEQYF
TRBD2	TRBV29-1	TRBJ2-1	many	TGCAGCGTGGGGGGACTAGCGGCGTACAATGAGCAGTTCTTC	CSVGGLAAYNEQFF
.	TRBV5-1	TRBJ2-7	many	TGCGCCAGCAGCTCGAGACAGAGCTACGAGCAGTACTTC	CASSSRQSYEQYF